Presented here are 27 T cell receptor beta chains from one specimen sequenced in a study of T cell responses to AZD1222 COVID-19 vaccine. Only in-frame clones appear in the TCRdb table, and some are missing; sequencing was by immunoSEQ multiplex PCR. The repertoire has 75,000 to 100,000 clones, around nine tenths of them found once; the top ten carry 2.8%. The sequencing here drew on peripheral blood, taken on day 0 of AZD1222 vaccination. The receptors derive from an adult in good health.

The chain uses TRBV7-8 and TRBJ1-2; D remains ambiguous. This CDR3 comprises 12 residues. Germline loops: CDR1 SGHVS, CDR2 FQNEAQ. The ends were cut back, 1 base at V and 7 bases at J, with 7 bases in the middle. DNA for the CDR3: TGTGCCAGCAGCTTAGATGGGATTGGCTACACCTTC. Its protein is CASSLDGIGYTF.

This clone was found a few times. The chain combines TRBV10-2 with TRBJ2-3; D gene unclear. The CDR3 length is 11 residues. With 7 bases removed from V and 2 bases from J, the gap between germline ends came to 4 bases. CDR1 and CDR2 (germline): WSHSY, SAAADI. The DNA of the CDR3 is TGCGCCAGCACAGACACAGATACGCAGTATTTT. It encodes CASTDTDTQYF.

The genes are TRBV29-1 and TRBJ1-1; no clear D. This CDR3 contains 14 residues. Germline loops: CDR1 SQVTM, CDR2 ANQGSEA. The V and J ends lost 3 bases and 2 bases respectively, with 13 bases between them. The CDR3 loop reads CSVEKTGFNTEAFF. The CDR3 nucleotides are TGCAGCGTTGAGAAGACGGGCTTCAACACTGAAGCTTTCTTT.

V usage is TRBV6-4 and J usage is TRBJ1-1; TRBD1 might be the D (5 bases). This CDR3 region has 15 residues. V shed 2 bases and J shed 5 bases, with 15 bases lying between them. Looked up from germline, CDR1 is MRHNA and CDR2 is SNTAGT. The DNA of the CDR3 is TGTGCCAGCAGTGACCAGGGAATCGGGCGGACTGAAGCTTTCTTT. Its protein product is CASSDQGIGRTEAFF.

J is TRBJ2-3 and V is TRBV6-2 or TRBV6-3, with 10 bases aligning to TRBD2. Looked up from germline, CDR1 is MNHEY and CDR2 is SVGEGT. The CDR3 is 15 amino acids. V lost 6 bases to trimming and J lost 1 base; unmatched junction nucleotides: 4. Here the CDR3 reads CASSPSGGGTDTQYF. For the CDR3, the DNA is TGTGCCAGCAGCCCCAGCGGGGGGGGCACAGATACGCAGTATTTT.

The chain employs TRBV6-5 and TRBJ2-2; D unresolved. From germline, CDR1 is MNHEY and CDR2 SVGAGI. Between the trimmed V and J ends, which lost 4 bases and 5 bases, there was a span of 8 bases. The CDR3 has 13 amino acids. CDR3 amino acids: CASSSLGTGELFF. CDR3 DNA: TGTGCCAGCAGTTCTCTGGGGACCGGGGAGCTGTTTTTT.

This clone has only a few counts. The chain employs TRBV19 and TRBJ1-2; D unresolved. Germline V gene lookup returns CDR1 LNHDA and CDR2 SQIVND (reference sequence). This CDR3 contains 12 residues. V lost 6 bases and J lost 5, with 10 bases in between. The CDR3 is CASSFGTYGYTF. In nucleotides, the CDR3 is TGTGCCAGTAGCTTCGGAACTTATGGCTACACCTTC.

CDR3 sequence: CASSHGGDEKLFF. DNA of the CDR3: TGTGCCAGCTCACACGGCGGGGATGAAAAACTGTTTTTT. The J gene is TRBJ1-4, the V gene TRBV18; D is undetermined. This CDR3 comprises 13 residues. Germline V lookup: CDR1 KGHSH, CDR2 LQKENI. Trimming took off 4 bases at V and 6 bases at J, with 9 bases between the two ends. Filled out from reference TRBV18 and TRBJ1-4, the complete variable domain reads NAGVMQNPRHLVRRRGQEARLRCSPMKGHSHVYWYRQLPEEGLKFMVYLQKENIIDESGMPKERFSAEFPKEGPSILRIQQVVRGDSAAYFCASSHGGDEKLFFGSGTQLSVL.

The rearrangement joins TRBV5-1 to TRBJ2-4; 15 nucleotides line up with TRBD2. Trimming at V came to 4 bases and at J to 5 bases, leaving 7 bases not matched to a gene. The germline V gene encodes CDR1 SGHRS and CDR2 YFSETQ. This CDR3 has 17 amino acids. CDR3 bases: TGCGCCAGCAGCCCCTGGACTAGCGGGGGGGGGCAAAACATTCAGTACTTC. Amino acid sequence: CASSPWTSGGGQNIQYF.

This chain uses TRBV19 with TRBJ1-2; 7 bases are shared with TRBD1. V shed 4 bases and J 7 bases; nucleotides not matched to a gene: 9. Germline V gene data show CDR1 as LNHDA and CDR2 as SQIVND (reference sequence). The CDR3 loop spans 14 amino acids. The chain's CDR3 is CASSTTGTASGYTF. Here the CDR3 DNA reads TGTGCCAGTAGTACCACCGGGACAGCCAGTGGCTACACCTTC.

The rearrangement joins TRBV6-5 to TRBJ2-2; 8 nucleotides agree with TRBD1. V was clipped by 7 bases and J by 2 bases; unmatched bases: 6. Germline lookup yields CDR1 MNHEY and CDR2 SVGAGI. The CDR3 has 15 residues. The CDR3 sequence: CASTTTGVNTGELFF. The CDR3 bases are TGTGCCAGCACCACGACAGGGGTCAACACCGGGGAGCTGTTTTTT.

This clone was seen a single time. V usage is TRBV6-1 and J usage is TRBJ1-5; 7 nucleotides agree with TRBD1. The CDR3 totals 15 residues. After removal of 6 bases from V and 1 base from J, the junction contained 6 bases not matched to a gene. CDR1 MNHNS and CDR2 SASEGT come from the germline V gene. CDR3: CASSRQGVSNQPQHF. CDR3 DNA: TGTGCCAGCAGCCGACAGGGTGTAAGCAATCAGCCCCAGCATTTT.

The chain uses TRBV21-1 and TRBJ2-2; the tabulated D call, TRBD1, remains unverified against the DNA. TRBV21-1 is noted as a pseudogene. CDR3 size: 14 residues. The CDR3 sequence is CASSKGPRPGELFF. Written as DNA, the CDR3 is TGTGCCAGCAGCAAAGGTCCCAGGCCCGGGGAGCTGTTTTTT.

The V gene is TRBV30, the J gene TRBJ1-3, with D perhaps TRBD1 (6 bases). Trimming left V 4 bases short and J 2 bases short, with 12 bases between. The germline V gene encodes CDR1 GTSNPN and CDR2 SVGIG (reference sequence). The CDR3 covers 14 residues. The CDR3: CAWILQGTGNTIYF. As DNA, the CDR3 is TGTGCCTGGATTCTACAGGGTACTGGAAACACCATATATTTT.

The CDR3 reads CASSYGADLGSNTEAFF. CDR3 bases: TGTGCCAGCAGTTACGGGGCGGACCTCGGTTCGAACACTGAAGCTTTCTTT. The chain couples TRBV6-2 or TRBV6-3 to TRBJ1-1; D possibly corresponds to TRBD1 (5 bases). CDR1 MNHEY and CDR2 SVGEGT come from the germline V gene. The CDR3 is 17 amino acids. V gave up 2 bases and J gave up 1 base, with 17 bases separating them.

The chain employs TRBV19 and TRBJ1-1, with 7 bases aligning to TRBD1. J gave up 5 bases and V 4 bases, and 4 bases lay outside the gene matches. The V gene's germline CDR1 is LNHDA and CDR2 SQIVND (reference sequence). CDR3 length: 13 amino acids. In DNA form, the CDR3 reads TGTGCCAGTAGTAATCAGGGGGGGACTGAAGCTTTCTTT. Protein: CASSNQGGTEAFF.

This chain connects TRBV29-1 to TRBJ2-6; TRBD1 matches at 7 bases. V dropped 3 bases and J dropped 2; count of bases not matched to a gene: 7. Germline V gives CDR1 SQVTM, CDR2 ANQGSEA. This CDR3 has 16 residues. The CDR3 is CSVEVARGTGANVLTF. DNA for the CDR3: TGCAGCGTTGAGGTCGCCAGGGGGACTGGGGCCAACGTCCTGACTTTC. Full variable domain (remainder filled in from reference TRBV29-1 and TRBJ2-6): SAVISQKPSRDICQRGTSLTIQCQVDSQVTMMFWYRQQPGQSLTLIATANQGSEATYESGFVIDKFPISRPNLTFSTLTVSNMSPEDSSIYLCSVEVARGTGANVLTFGAGSRLTVL.

The chain combines TRBV5-1 with TRBJ1-6; unclear D gene. The CDR3 is 14 residues long. CDR1 SGHRS and CDR2 YFSETQ come from the germline V gene. V lost 2 bases and J 13 bases, leaving 16 bases between the germline ends. CDR3 sequence (DNA): TGCGCCAGCAGCTTAGGGCAACCTCGGGATCCCCTCCACTTT. This encodes CASSLGQPRDPLHF.

The rearrangement joins TRBV11-1 to TRBJ2-7, with 7 positions matching TRBD2. Germline V gene lookup returns CDR1 SGHAT and CDR2 FQDESV (reference sequence). There are 14 residues in the CDR3. The J segment lost 4 bases and the V segment lost 3 bases, leaving 6 bases of the junction unmatched. The CDR3 spells CASSFENGRYEQYF. The CDR3, as DNA: TGTGCCAGCAGCTTCGAGAACGGGAGGTACGAGCAGTACTTC.

The chain links TRBV19 to TRBJ1-5; D is ambiguous. The V and J ends lost 7 bases and 0 bases respectively, with 13 bases between them. The CDR3 contains 15 residues. The germline V gene encodes CDR1 LNHDA and CDR2 SQIVND (reference sequence). CDR3 residues: CASTPFYNSNQPQHF. CDR3 in DNA: TGTGCCAGTACCCCCTTTTATAATAGCAATCAGCCCCAGCATTTT. The variable domain in full, completed from reference TRBV19 and TRBJ1-5, reads DGGITQSPKYLFRKEGQNVTLSCEQNLNHDAMYWYRQDPGQGLRLIYYSQIVNDFQKGDIAEGYSVSREKKESFPLTVTSAQKNPTAFYLCASTPFYNSNQPQHFGDGTRLSIL.

This chain joins TRBV7-2 and TRBJ2-2; 15 bases are a match to TRBD2. Per the germline V gene, CDR1 is SGHTA and CDR2 is FQGNSA. Trimming removed 5 bases from V and 5 bases from J; junction bases left unmatched: 12. The CDR3 has 19 amino acids. This chain's CDR3 is CASSELPGLAGGRTGELFF. CDR3 coding DNA: TGTGCCAGCAGCGAACTACCGGGACTAGCGGGGGGTCGGACCGGGGAGCTGTTTTTT.

The chain recombines TRBV27 with TRBJ1-2; D not certain. Germline CDR1 and CDR2: MNHEY and SMNVEV (reference sequence). V dropped 2 bases and J dropped 10 bases, with 14 bases sitting between them. CDR3 length equals 13 residues. This CDR3 reads CASSLERHLAYTF. The CDR3 coding sequence is TGTGCCAGCAGTTTAGAGAGACACCTTGCCTACACCTTC.

V is TRBV5-4 and J is TRBJ1-2; D possibly corresponds to TRBD1 (5 bases). V was trimmed by 7 bases and J by 5 bases, leaving 21 bases between them. The CDR3 extends over 15 amino acids. Germline CDR1 SGHNT, CDR2 YYREEE (reference sequence). CDR3 sequence reads: CASSGPGGKGYGYTF. The CDR3 bases are TGTGCCAGCTCTGGACCCGGGGGTAAGGGGTATGGCTACACCTTC.

The chain is built from TRBV9 and TRBJ2-7; 8 positions agree with TRBD2. V gave up 2 bases and J gave up 0 bases; unmatched junction bases: 1. The CDR3 is 14 amino acids. The germline gives CDR1 SGDLS, CDR2 YYNGEE. The CDR3: CASSVGGDSYEQYF. The CDR3 coding sequence is TGTGCCAGCAGCGTCGGGGGGGACTCCTACGAGCAGTACTTC.

The rearrangement links TRBV14 to TRBJ2-7; D is uncertain. The germline V and J ends were trimmed by 3 bases and 5 bases, with 5 bases remaining between them. The CDR3 sequence is 11 residues long. Germline CDR1 is SGHDN and CDR2 is FVKESK. The DNA of the CDR3 is TGTGCCAGCAGCCAGTGGCACGAGCAGTACTTC. This translates into CASSQWHEQYF.

V gene TRBV3-1 (or the pseudogene TRBV3-2) combines with J gene TRBJ2-2, with 7 bases fitting TRBD1. CDR3 length: 16 residues. The V and J ends lost 4 bases and 0 bases, in that order; junction bases with no gene match: 5. Germline CDR1 and CDR2: LGHDT and YNNKEL (reference sequence). DNA for the CDR3: TGTGCCAGCAGCCCCTGGGACAGCGCGAACACCGGGGAGCTGTTTTTT. It specifies CASSPWDSANTGELFF.

The CDR3 sequence: CASSGTGGRGKLFF. CDR3 in DNA: TGTGCCAGCAGTGGGACAGGGGGTCGTGGAAAACTGTTTTTT. The chain recombines TRBV6-2 or TRBV6-3 with TRBJ1-4, with 11 bases aligning to TRBD1. CDR1 MNHEY and CDR2 SVGEGT come from the germline V gene. V trimming: 5 bases; J trimming: 10 bases; junction bases outside the gene matches: 6. The CDR3 contains 14 residues.